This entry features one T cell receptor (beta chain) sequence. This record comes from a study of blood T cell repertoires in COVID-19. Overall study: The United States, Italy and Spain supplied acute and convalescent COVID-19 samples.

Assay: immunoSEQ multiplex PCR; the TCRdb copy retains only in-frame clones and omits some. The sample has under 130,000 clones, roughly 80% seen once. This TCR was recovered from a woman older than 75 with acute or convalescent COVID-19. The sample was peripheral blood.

The CDR3 loop is CASSLRGSGANVLTF. CDR3 nucleotides: TGTGCCAGCAGCCTCAGGGGGTCTGGGGCCAACGTCCTGACTTTC. This rearrangement joins TRBV27 to TRBJ2-6, with 7 bases fitting TRBD1. The germline CDR1 and CDR2 sequences are MNHEY and SMNVEV (reference sequence). The V segment lost 6 bases and the J segment 1 base; nucleotides outside the gene matches: 3. This CDR3 is built from 15 residues.